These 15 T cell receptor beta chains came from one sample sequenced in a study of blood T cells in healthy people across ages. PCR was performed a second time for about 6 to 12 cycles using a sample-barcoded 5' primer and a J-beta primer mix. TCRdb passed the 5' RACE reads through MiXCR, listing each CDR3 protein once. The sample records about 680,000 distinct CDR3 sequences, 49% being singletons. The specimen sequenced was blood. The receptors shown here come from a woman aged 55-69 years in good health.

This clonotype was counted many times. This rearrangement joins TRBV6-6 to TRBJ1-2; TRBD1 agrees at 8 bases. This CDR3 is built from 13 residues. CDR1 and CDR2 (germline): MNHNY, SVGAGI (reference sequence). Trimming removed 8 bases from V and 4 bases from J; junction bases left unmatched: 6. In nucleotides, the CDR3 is TGTGCCAGCCTGGACAGGGAGGGCTATGGCTACACCTTC. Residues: CASLDREGYGYTF.

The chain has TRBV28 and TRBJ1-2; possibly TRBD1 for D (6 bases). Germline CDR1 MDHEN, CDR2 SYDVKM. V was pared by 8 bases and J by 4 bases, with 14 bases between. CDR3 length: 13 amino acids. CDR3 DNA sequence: TGTGCCAGCTCCCGACAGGCGGGCTATGGCTACACCTTC. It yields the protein CASSRQAGYGYTF.

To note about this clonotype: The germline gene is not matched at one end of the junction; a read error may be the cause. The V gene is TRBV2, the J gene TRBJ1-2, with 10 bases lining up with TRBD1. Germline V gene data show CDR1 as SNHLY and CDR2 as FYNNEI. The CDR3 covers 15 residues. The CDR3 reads CASRRGTGAGYGHTF. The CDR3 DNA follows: TGTGCCAGCAGAAGAGGGACAGGGGCAGGCTATGGCCACACCTTC.

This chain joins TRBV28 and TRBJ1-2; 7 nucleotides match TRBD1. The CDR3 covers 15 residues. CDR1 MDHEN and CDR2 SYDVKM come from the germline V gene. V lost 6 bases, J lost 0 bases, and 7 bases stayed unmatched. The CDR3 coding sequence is TGTGCCAGCAGCCCGGACAGGAGGACTAACTATGGCTACACCTTC. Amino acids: CASSPDRRTNYGYTF.

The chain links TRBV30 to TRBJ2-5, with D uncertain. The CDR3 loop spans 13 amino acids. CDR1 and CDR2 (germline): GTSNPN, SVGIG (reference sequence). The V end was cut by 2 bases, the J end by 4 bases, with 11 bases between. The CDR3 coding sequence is TGTGCCTGGAGTACCGGGTGGCGAGAGACCCAGTACTTC. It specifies CAWSTGWRETQYF.

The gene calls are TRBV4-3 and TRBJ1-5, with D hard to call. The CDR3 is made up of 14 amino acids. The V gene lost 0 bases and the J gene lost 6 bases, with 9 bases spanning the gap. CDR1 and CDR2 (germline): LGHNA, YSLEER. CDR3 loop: CASSQDGRVQPQHF. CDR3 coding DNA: TGCGCCAGCAGCCAAGATGGTCGGGTTCAGCCCCAGCATTTT.

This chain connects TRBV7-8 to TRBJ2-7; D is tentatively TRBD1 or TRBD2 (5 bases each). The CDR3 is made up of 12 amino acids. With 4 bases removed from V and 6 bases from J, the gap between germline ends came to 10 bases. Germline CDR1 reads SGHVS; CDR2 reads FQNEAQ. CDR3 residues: CASSSSGGEQYF. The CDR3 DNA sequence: TGTGCCAGCAGCTCTAGTGGGGGCGAGCAGTACTTC.

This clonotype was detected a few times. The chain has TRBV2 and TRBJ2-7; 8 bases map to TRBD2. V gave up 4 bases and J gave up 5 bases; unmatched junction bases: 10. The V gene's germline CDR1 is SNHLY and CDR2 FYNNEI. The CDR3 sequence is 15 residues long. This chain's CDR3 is CASSALSGRGNEQYF. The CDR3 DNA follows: TGTGCCAGCAGTGCCCTGAGCGGGAGAGGTAACGAGCAGTACTTC.

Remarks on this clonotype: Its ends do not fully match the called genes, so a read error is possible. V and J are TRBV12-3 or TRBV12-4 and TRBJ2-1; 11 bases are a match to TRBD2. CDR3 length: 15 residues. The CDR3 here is CASSVAGGRYNEQFF. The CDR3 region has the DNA TGTGCCAGCAGTGTAGCGGGAGGGCGCTACAATGAGCAGTTCTTC.

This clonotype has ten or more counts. CDR3 sequence reads: CASSEQGAEDTQYF. The CDR3 DNA is TGTGCCAGCAGTGAACAGGGGGCAGAGGATACGCAGTATTTT. The chain has TRBV6-4 and TRBJ2-3; 9 bases match TRBD1. This CDR3 spans 14 amino acids. J gave up 6 bases and V 3 bases, and 4 bases lay outside the gene matches. Looked up from germline, CDR1 is MRHNA and CDR2 is SNTAGT.

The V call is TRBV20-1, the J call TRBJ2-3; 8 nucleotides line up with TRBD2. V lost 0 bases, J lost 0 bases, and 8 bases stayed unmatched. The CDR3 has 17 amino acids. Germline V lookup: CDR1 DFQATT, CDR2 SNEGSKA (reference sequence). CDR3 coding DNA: TGCAGTGCTAGAGACACGGGGGGGGCATCTAGCACAGATACGCAGTATTTT. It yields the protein CSARDTGGASSTDTQYF.

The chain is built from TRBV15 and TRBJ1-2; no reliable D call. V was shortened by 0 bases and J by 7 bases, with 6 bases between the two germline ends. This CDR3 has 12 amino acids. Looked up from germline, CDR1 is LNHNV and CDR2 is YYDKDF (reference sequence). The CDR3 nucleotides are TGTGCCACCAGCAGAGATTCCGGTGGCTACACCTTC. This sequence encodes CATSRDSGGYTF. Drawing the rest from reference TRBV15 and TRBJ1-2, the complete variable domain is DAMVIQNPRYQVTQFGKPVTLSCSQTLNHNVMYWYQQKSSQAPKLLFHYYDKDFNNEADTPDNFQSRRPNTSFCFLDIRSPGLGDTAMYLCATSRDSGGYTFGSGTRLTVV.

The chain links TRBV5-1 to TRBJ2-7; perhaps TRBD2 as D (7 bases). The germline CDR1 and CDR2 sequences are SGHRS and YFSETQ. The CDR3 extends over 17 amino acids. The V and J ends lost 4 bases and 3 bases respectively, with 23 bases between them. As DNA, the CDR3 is TGCGCCAGCAGCCGCGCGGAGGGGGGGTGGCGGAGCTACGAGCAGTACTTC. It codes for CASSRAEGGWRSYEQYF. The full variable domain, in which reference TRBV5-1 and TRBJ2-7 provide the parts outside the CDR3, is KAGVTQTPRYLIKTRGQQVTLSCSPISGHRSVSWYQQTPGQGLQFLFEYFSETQRNKGNFPGRFSGRQFSNSRSEMNVSTLELGDSALYLCASSRAEGGWRSYEQYFGPGTRLTVT.

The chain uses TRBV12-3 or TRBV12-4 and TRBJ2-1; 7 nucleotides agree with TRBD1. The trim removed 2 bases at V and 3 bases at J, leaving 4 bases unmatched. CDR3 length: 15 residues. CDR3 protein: CASSLTGVIYNEQFF. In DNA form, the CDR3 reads TGTGCCAGCAGTTTAACAGGGGTCATCTACAATGAGCAGTTCTTC.

As DNA, the CDR3 is TGTGCCACCAGTGTCCCCAGGGGGGACACAGATACGCAGTATTTT. Protein sequence: CATSVPRGDTDTQYF. This sequence joins TRBV24-1 and TRBJ2-3; D possibly corresponds to TRBD1 (7 bases). Germline V gene lookup returns CDR1 KGHDR and CDR2 SFDVKD. V dropped 5 bases and J dropped 2 bases, with 13 bases sitting between them. The CDR3 spans 15 residues.